This T cell receptor beta chain was observed in a study of blood T cell repertoires in COVID-19. Study information: The origin of the acute and convalescent COVID-19 samples was the United States, Italy and Spain. From T cells, B-cell-depleted T cells, or PBMCs came the material, which was cDNA or gDNA.

There are 14 residues in the CDR3. Looked up from germline, CDR1 is LGHDT and CDR2 is YNNKEL (reference sequence). Trimming stripped 4 bases from V and 2 bases from J, with 11 bases between. Authors' data handling: Amplification of reference gene primers provided the estimated nucleated cell counts. The table came from immunoSEQ multiplex PCR; TCRdb's copy has only in-frame clones and leaves some out. The V and J calls and clone size were taken over from that table, and D and trimming were inferred from the DNA. The repertoire holds 150,000 to 200,000 clones, with approximately 86% as singletons. This TCR derives from an older man with active or convalescent COVID-19. The rearrangement uses TRBV3-1 (or the pseudogene TRBV3-2) and TRBJ1-2; TRBD1 is a possible D gene (6 bases). The source material was peripheral blood. The DNA for the CDR3 is TGTGCCAGCAGCCCGGACAGTACAAACTATGGCTACACCTTC. This encodes CASSPDSTNYGYTF.